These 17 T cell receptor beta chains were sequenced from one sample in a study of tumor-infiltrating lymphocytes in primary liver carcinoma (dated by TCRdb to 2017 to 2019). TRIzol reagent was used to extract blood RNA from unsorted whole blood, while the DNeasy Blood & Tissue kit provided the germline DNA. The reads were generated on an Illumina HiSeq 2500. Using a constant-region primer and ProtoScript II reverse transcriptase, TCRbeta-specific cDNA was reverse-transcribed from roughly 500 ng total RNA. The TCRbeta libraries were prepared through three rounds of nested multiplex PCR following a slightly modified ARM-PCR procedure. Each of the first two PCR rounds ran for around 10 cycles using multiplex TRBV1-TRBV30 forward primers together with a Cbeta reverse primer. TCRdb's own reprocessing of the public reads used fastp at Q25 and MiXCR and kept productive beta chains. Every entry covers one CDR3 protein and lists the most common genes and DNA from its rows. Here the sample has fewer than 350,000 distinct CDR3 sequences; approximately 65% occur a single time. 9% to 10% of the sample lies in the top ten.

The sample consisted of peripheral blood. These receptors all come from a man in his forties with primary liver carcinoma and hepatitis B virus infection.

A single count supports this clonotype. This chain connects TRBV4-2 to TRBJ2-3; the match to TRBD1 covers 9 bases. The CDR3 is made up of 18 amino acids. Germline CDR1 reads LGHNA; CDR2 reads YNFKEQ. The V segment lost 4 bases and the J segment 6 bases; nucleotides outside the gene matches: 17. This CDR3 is CASSRHVGGTGFSDTQYF. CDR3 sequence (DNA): TGTGCCAGCAGCCGTCACGTCGGGGGGACAGGGTTCAGTGATACGCAGTATTTT.

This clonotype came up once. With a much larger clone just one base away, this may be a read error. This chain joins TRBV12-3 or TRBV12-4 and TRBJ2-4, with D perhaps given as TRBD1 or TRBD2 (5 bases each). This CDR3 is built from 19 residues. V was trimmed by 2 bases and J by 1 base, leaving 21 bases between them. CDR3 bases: TGTGCCAGCAGTTTATCACTACCGGGACCCCTTGGGGCCAAAAACATTCAGTACTTC. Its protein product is CASSLSLPGPLGAKNIQYF.

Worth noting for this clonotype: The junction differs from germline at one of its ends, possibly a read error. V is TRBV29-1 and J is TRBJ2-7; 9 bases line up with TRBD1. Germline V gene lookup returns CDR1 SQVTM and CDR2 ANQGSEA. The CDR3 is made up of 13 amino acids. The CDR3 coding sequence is TGCAACGTTAAACAGGGGGCGATCTATGAGCAGTACTTC. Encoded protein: CNVKQGAIYEQYF.

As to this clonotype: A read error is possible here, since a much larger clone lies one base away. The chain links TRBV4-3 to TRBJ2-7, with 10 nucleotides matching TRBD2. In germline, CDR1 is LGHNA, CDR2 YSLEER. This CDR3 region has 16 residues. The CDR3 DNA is TGCGCCAGCAGCCAAGACGGCCCGGGACTAGCGTTCGAGCGGTACTTC. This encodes CASSQDGPGLAFERYF.

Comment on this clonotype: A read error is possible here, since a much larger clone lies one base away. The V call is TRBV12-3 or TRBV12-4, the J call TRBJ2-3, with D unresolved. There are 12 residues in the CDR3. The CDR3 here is CASRVSTDTLYF. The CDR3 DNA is TGTGCCAGCCGCGTTAGCACAGATACGCTGTATTTT.

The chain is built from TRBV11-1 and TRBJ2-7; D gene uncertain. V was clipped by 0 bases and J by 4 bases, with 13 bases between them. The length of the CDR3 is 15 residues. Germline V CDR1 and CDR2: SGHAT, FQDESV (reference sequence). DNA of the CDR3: TGTGCCAGCAGCTTAGCGCCAGGCGGCGGATACGAGCAGTACTTC. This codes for CASSLAPGGGYEQYF.

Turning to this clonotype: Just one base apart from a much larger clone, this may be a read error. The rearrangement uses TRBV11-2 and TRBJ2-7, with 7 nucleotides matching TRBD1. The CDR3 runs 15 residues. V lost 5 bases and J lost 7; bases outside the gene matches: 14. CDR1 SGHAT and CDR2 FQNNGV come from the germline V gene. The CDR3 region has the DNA TGTGCCAGCAGCCAGGGGGTGGGCTCCTACAATGAGCAGTACTTC. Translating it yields CASSQGVGSYNEQYF.

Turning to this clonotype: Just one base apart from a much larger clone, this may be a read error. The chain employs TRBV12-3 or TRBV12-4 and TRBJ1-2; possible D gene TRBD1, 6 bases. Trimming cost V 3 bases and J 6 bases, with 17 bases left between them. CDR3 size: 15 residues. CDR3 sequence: CASSLSVHNRDGYTF. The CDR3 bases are TGTGCCAGCAGTTTGAGCGTTCACAACAGGGATGGCTACACCTTC.

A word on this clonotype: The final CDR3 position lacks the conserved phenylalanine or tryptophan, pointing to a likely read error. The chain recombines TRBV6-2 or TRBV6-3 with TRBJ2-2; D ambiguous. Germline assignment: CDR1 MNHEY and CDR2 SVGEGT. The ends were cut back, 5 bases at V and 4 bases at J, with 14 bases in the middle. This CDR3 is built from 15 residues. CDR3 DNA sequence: TGTGCCAGCAGTCGCCGCCCCCTAAGCACCGGGGAGCTGTTTTCT. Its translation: CASSRRPLSTGELFS.

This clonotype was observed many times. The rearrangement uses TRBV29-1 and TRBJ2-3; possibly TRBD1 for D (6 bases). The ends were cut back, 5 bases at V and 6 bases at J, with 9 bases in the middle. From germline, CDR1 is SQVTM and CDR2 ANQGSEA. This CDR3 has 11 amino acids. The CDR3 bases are TGCAGCGTTCAGGGGCCTGATACGCAGTATTTT. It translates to CSVQGPDTQYF.

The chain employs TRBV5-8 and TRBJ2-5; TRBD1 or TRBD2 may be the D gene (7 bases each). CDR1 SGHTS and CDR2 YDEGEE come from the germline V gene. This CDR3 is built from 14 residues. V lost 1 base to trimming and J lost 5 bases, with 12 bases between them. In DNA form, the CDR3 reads TGTGCCAGCAGCTTGAACAGGGGAGGGGAGACCCAGTACTTC. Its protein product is CASSLNRGGETQYF.

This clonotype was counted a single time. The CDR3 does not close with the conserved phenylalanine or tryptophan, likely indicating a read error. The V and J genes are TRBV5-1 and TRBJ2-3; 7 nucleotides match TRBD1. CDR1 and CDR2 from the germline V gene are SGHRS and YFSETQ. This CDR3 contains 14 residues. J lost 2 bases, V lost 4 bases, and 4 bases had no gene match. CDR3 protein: CASSRGQLTDTQYY. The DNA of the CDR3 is TGCGCCAGCAGCCGGGGACAGCTCACAGATACGCAGTATTAT.

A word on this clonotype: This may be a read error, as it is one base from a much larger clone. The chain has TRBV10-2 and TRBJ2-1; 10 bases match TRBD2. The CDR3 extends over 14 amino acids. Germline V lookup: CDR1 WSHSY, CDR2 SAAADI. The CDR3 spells CATSGTSAGNEQFF. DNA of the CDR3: TGCGCCACCAGTGGGACTAGCGCGGGGAATGAGCAGTTCTTC.

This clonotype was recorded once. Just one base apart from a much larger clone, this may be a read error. The DNA of the CDR3 is TGCGCCAGCAGTGATGAGGGAGTCGGAGATATGCAGTATTTT. As protein: CASSDEGVGDMQYF. The gene calls are TRBV10-1 and TRBJ2-3, with a possible D match to TRBD2 (5 bases). CDR3 length: 14 amino acids. CDR1 and CDR2 from the germline V gene are WNHNN and SYGVQD (reference sequence).

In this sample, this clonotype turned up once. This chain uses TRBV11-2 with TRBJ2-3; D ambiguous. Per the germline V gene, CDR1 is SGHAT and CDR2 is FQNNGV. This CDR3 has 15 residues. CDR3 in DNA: TGTATCAGCAGCTTAGTGCCCCCTAACACAGATACGCAGTATTTT. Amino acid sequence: CISSLVPPNTDTQYF.

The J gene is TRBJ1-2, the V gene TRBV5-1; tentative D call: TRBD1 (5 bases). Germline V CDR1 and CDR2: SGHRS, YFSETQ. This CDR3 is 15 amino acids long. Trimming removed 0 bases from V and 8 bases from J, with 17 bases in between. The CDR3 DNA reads TGCGCCAGCAGCTTGGAAGCATCAGGGAGAAGGGGCTACACCTTC. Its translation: CASSLEASGRRGYTF.

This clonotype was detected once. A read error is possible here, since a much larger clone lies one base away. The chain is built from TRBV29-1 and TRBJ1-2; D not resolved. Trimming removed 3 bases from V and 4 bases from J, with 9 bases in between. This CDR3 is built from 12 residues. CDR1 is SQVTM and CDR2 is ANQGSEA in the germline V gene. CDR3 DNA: TGCAGCGTTGACTCGGTCTGCTATGGCTACACCTTC. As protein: CSVDSVCYGYTF.